Below, 5 T cell receptor beta chains from the same sample are listed, as sequenced in a study of blood T cells in healthy people across ages. With a J-beta primer mix and a sample-barcoded 5' primer, a second PCR ran roughly 6 to 12 cycles. In TCRdb, the 5' RACE reads were re-called with MiXCR into one record per CDR3 protein. The top ten clones hold approximately 4% of a sample with 600,000 to 1,000,000 distinct CDR3 sequences, more than 20% of them seen once. This sample was also put to use in a study of T cells of mothers and their children.

The sample consisted of blood. These receptors came from a boy younger than 18 in good health.

The chain carries TRBV3-1 and TRBJ1-6, with D possibly matching TRBD1 (6 bases). Trimming left V 2 bases short and J 7 bases short, with 9 bases between. Per germline, CDR1 LGHDT and CDR2 YNNKEL (reference sequence). The CDR3 has 14 amino acids. In DNA form, the CDR3 reads TGTGCCAGCAGCCAAACAGGGAGCAATTCACCCCTCCACTTT. Its protein is CASSQTGSNSPLHF.

The chain links TRBV28 to TRBJ2-2; D is unclear. V lost 2 bases to trimming and J lost 1 base, with 8 bases between them. The length of the CDR3 is 15 residues. Germline loops: CDR1 MDHEN, CDR2 SYDVKM. The CDR3 sequence is CASSLLPENTGELFF. The CDR3 bases are TGTGCCAGCAGTTTACTCCCCGAGAACACCGGGGAGCTGTTTTTT.

This chain joins TRBV20-1 and TRBJ1-2, with D hard to call. Trimming took off 5 bases at V and 1 base at J, with 11 bases between the two ends. Germline assignment: CDR1 DFQATT and CDR2 SNEGSKA (reference sequence). The CDR3 is 13 residues long. CDR3 DNA: TGCAGTGCTCTCCCCGGGATTAACTATGGCTACACCTTC. Residues: CSALPGINYGYTF.

This clonotype appeared a single time. The chain is built from TRBV10-3 and TRBJ2-7; 9 positions agree with TRBD1. V gave up 7 bases and J gave up 4 bases; unmatched junction bases: 5. The V gene's germline CDR1 is ENHRY and CDR2 SYGVKD. The CDR3 has 13 residues. As DNA, the CDR3 is TGTGCCATCACTGAAGGACAGGGGTACGAGCAGTACTTC. Translating it yields CAITEGQGYEQYF.

On this clonotype itself: An end of the junction differs from the germline gene, which may be a read error. The chain couples TRBV9 to TRBJ2-4, with 7 bases fitting TRBD2. CDR1 SGDLS and CDR2 YYNGEE come from the germline V gene. This CDR3 spans 14 amino acids. The CDR3 DNA sequence: TGTGCCAGCAGCTTCCGGGACTACGAAAACATTCAGTGCTTC. As protein: CASSFRDYENIQCF.